This T cell receptor beta chain was recovered during a study of shared clonotypes between healthy human individuals. Broader study findings: Generation probabilities were higher for clonotypes shared across all four sorted-subset donors than for unshared ones. Clonotype sharing across a handful of donors was observed for 4% to 5.5% of naive CD4 clonotypes.

Of note for this clone: What it binds is unknown.

This CDR3 has 15 amino acids. Trimming pared 5 bases from V and 1 base from J, leaving 12 bases between. Germline lookup yields CDR1 SGHDT and CDR2 YYEEEE. TCRdb keeps only in-frame clones here, not all; method: immunoSEQ multiplex PCR. The repertoire has around 2.3 million clones, approximately 94% of them found once; the top ten carry roughly 0.13%. This chain joins TRBV5-6 and TRBJ2-2; a weak D match, TRBD1 (6 bases). Sample: naive CD4+ T cells sorted from blood. The subset denotes: CD45RA+ positively selected. This TCR was sampled from a young man in good health. CDR3 DNA sequence: TGTGCCAGCAGTTCGATGACAGGGAACACCGGGGAGCTGTTTTTT. It specifies CASSSMTGNTGELFF.